These T cell receptor beta chains were read from a single sample in a study of shared T cell receptors in the human thymus. The assay was immunoSEQ multiplex PCR, and TCRdb's table has in-frame clones only and misses some. The data hold over 650,000 clones, with about 90% observed a single time. Another study also made use of these data, one on human thymus T cells.

The sequenced material came from thymocytes. The receptors derive from a boy less than two years old with a congenital heart defect. CDR3s include the opening cysteine and the closing phenylalanine or tryptophan. D genes are given only for firm matches. Clone sizes are given selectively: once, few, many, or a class where the clone is expanded.

j_call d_call clone_size v_call cdr3_aa cdr3_nt
TRBJ2-4 TRBD1 NA TRBV5-1 CASSLGGDRRAKNIQYF TGCGCCAGCAGCTTGGGTGGGGACAGGCGAGCCAAAAACATTCAGTACTTC
TRBJ2-7 TRBD2 once TRBV5-1 CASSRGVHPGYEQYF TGCGCCAGCAGCCGGGGGGTTCACCCGGGCTACGAGCAGTACTTC
TRBJ2-1 TRBD2 NA TRBV10-3 CAIRLAGWGGPNEQFF TGTGCCATCAGACTAGCTGGATGGGGAGGGCCGAATGAGCAGTTCTTC
TRBJ2-1 NA NA TRBV5-6 CASRRERTLGLYNEQFF TGTGCCAGCAGGCGGGAAAGGACACTAGGCCTCTACAATGAGCAGTTCTTC
TRBJ1-1 TRBD1 once TRBV28 CASHERTGERGTEAFF TGTGCCAGCCACGAGAGGACAGGGGAGAGGGGCACTGAAGCTTTCTTT
TRBJ1-1 TRBD1 NA TRBV4-3 CASSQGGQGGPEAFF TGCGCCAGCAGCCAAGGTGGACAGGGAGGTCCTGAAGCTTTCTTT
TRBJ1-5 NA NA TRBV6-1 CASSGRGDNQPQHF TGTGCCAGCAGTGGAAGAGGAGATAACCAGCCCCAGCATTTT
TRBJ1-6 NA NA TRBV6-5 CASSRRPRDSPLHF TGTGCCAGCAGCCGGCGACCCCGGGATTCACCCCTCCACTTT
TRBJ2-7 NA NA TRBV7-2 CASSLGFGGDGQYF TGTGCCAGCAGCTTAGGGTTCGGGGGAGACGGGCAGTACTTC
TRBJ2-3 TRBD2 NA TRBV5-1 CASSTQTSGESTDTQYF TGCGCCAGCAGCACCCAGACTAGCGGGGAAAGCACAGATACGCAGTATTTT
TRBJ2-1 NA NA TRBV6-6 CASSTTMRHNEQFF TGTGCCAGCAGCACCACAATGAGACATAATGAGCAGTTCTTC
TRBJ1-2 NA NA TRBV6-1 CASSEGQGGSYGYTF TGTGCCAGCAGTGAAGGGCAGGGTGGATCCTATGGCTACACCTTC
TRBJ1-1 NA NA TRBV7-9 CASSPYTFSNTEAFF TGTGCCAGCAGCCCTTACACCTTTTCGAACACTGAAGCTTTCTTT